Below are 13 T cell receptor beta chains sequenced from a single sample in a study of T cells in Graves' hyperthyroidism and ophthalmopathy. The investigators amplified TCR beta CDR3 regions from RNA transcripts. HTBI primers drove first-round RT-PCR of the TCR CDR3. TCRdb recomputed calls from the multiplex PCR reads with MiXCR, one row per CDR3 protein. The table has 250,000 to 300,000 distinct CDR3 sequences, approximately 16% seen once; the top ten hold under 35%. Source material: blood. The receptor set was obtained from a woman aged 50 to 60 with Graves' hyperthyroidism that later progressed to Graves' ophthalmopathy.

This clonotype was seen at least ten times. The V call is TRBV30, the J call TRBJ2-1; 12 positions agree with TRBD2. CDR3 length: 13 amino acids. V was clipped by 5 bases and J by 5 bases; unmatched bases: 1. The germline CDR1 and CDR2 sequences are GTSNPN and SVGIG (reference sequence). The CDR3 region is CAWSSGRDNEQFF. CDR3 DNA: TGTGCCTGGTCTAGCGGGAGGGACAATGAGCAGTTCTTC.

DNA for the CDR3: TGTGCCAGCAGCTTAGGGGGGGACCAACAAGAGACCCAGTACTTC. This encodes CASSLGGDQQETQYF. The genes are TRBV11-2 and TRBJ2-5, with a possible D match to TRBD2 (6 bases). This CDR3 contains 15 residues. Trimming removed 1 base at V and 2 bases at J, with 11 bases between. Germline values: CDR1 SGHAT, CDR2 FQNNGV. Drawing the rest from reference TRBV11-2 and TRBJ2-5, the complete variable domain is EAGVAQSPRYKIIEKRQSVAFWCNPISGHATLYWYQQILGQGPKLLIQFQNNGVVDDSQLPKDRFSAERLKGVDSTLKIQPAKLEDSAVYLCASSLGGDQQETQYFGPGTRLLVL.

V usage is TRBV14 and J usage is TRBJ2-2; D is unresolved. Trimming took off 4 bases at V and 0 bases at J, with 6 bases between the two ends. Per germline, CDR1 SGHDN and CDR2 FVKESK. This CDR3 has 14 amino acids. As DNA, the CDR3 is TGTGCCAGCAGCCCGACTCCGAACACCGGGGAGCTGTTTTTT. Protein: CASSPTPNTGELFF.

The sample holds a few counts of this clonotype. This chain uses TRBV12-3 or TRBV12-4 with TRBJ1-1; D gene ambiguous. This CDR3 has 14 amino acids. Deletions cut 3 bases from V and 1 base from J, with 9 bases between. The CDR3 coding sequence is TGTGCCAGCAGTTTGGGCAGGTCGAACACTGAAGCTTTCTTT. Translation: CASSLGRSNTEAFF.

This clonotype came up many times. The genes are TRBV18 and TRBJ1-1; D is unresolved. V lost 3 bases and J 0 bases, leaving 14 bases between the germline ends. Looked up from germline, CDR1 is KGHSH and CDR2 is LQKENI. The CDR3 length is 16 residues. The CDR3 region has the DNA TGTGCCAGCTCACCCCAGGAGAGAGGGCTGAACACTGAAGCTTTCTTT. Its translation: CASSPQERGLNTEAFF.

At least ten counts were recorded for this clonotype. V is TRBV24-1 and J is TRBJ1-1, with unresolved D. The CDR3 sequence is 12 residues long. Trimming shortened V by 0 bases and J by 8 bases, and 6 bases separated the two germline ends. CDR1 and CDR2 (germline): KGHDR, SFDVKD. CDR3 in DNA: TGTGCCACCAGTGATTTGCACGGCGAAGCTTTCTTT. Protein: CATSDLHGEAFF.

This chain connects TRBV2 to TRBJ2-5; 10 nucleotides agree with TRBD1. This CDR3 is 15 amino acids long. V gave up 5 bases and J gave up 5 bases; unmatched junction bases: 8. The V gene's germline CDR1 is SNHLY and CDR2 FYNNEI. The CDR3 region is CASSLRTGGGETQYF. CDR3 DNA: TGTGCCAGCAGTCTTAGGACAGGGGGGGGTGAGACCCAGTACTTC. The complete variable domain, with remaining parts taken from reference TRBV2 and TRBJ2-5, reads EPEVTQTPSHQVTQMGQEVILRCVPISNHLYFYWYRQILGQKVEFLVSFYNNEISEKSEIFDDQFSVERPDGSNFTLKIRSTKLEDSAMYFCASSLRTGGGETQYFGPGTRLLVL.

This clonotype was seen many times. The chain couples TRBV6-1 to TRBJ1-1, with D maybe TRBD1 (5 bases). The germline CDR1 and CDR2 sequences are MNHNS and SASEGT. The length of the CDR3 is 14 residues. Between the trimmed V and J ends, which lost 0 bases and 1 base, there was a span of 6 bases. The CDR3 bases are TGTGCCAGCAGTGAAGCTAGGGGGAACACTGAAGCTTTCTTT. Its translation is CASSEARGNTEAFF.

CDR3 coding DNA: TGTGCCACCTTGGACGGATCAACTAATGAAAAACTGTTTTTT. Protein product: CATLDGSTNEKLFF. V is TRBV14 and J is TRBJ1-4; no definite D call. In germline, CDR1 is SGHDN, CDR2 FVKESK. Trimming cost V 10 bases and J 0 bases, with 12 bases left between them. The CDR3 extends over 14 amino acids.

This clonotype has a count of ten or more. The chain carries TRBV6-1 and TRBJ1-5, with a possible D match to TRBD1 (5 bases). Trimming cost V 5 bases and J 1 base, with 12 bases left between them. The CDR3 is made up of 15 amino acids. Germline V gene lookup returns CDR1 MNHNS and CDR2 SASEGT. The CDR3 here is CASSFGRASNQPQHF. The CDR3 DNA reads TGTGCCAGCAGTTTCGGCAGGGCAAGCAATCAGCCCCAGCATTTT.

The V call is TRBV6-8, the J call TRBJ2-1; possibly TRBD2 for D (6 bases). Germline CDR1 and CDR2: MNHGY and SAAAGT. This CDR3 has 13 amino acids. V was cut by 2 bases and J by 7 bases, with 9 bases left in between. The CDR3 region has the DNA TGTGCCAGCAGTTACCGACTAGGAAATGAGCAGTTCTTC. Translation: CASSYRLGNEQFF.

The table lists this clonotype with many counts. The V call is TRBV28, the J call TRBJ1-2; D perhaps matches TRBD1 (5 bases). The length of the CDR3 is 14 residues. Germline V gene lookup returns CDR1 MDHEN and CDR2 SYDVKM. V was shortened by 4 bases and J by 6 bases, with 15 bases between the two germline ends. As DNA, the CDR3 is TGTGCCAGCAGTTCCCCATTCCAAGGGGATGGCTACACCTTC. It encodes CASSSPFQGDGYTF.

There are many counts of this clonotype. This sequence joins TRBV20-1 and TRBJ2-5, with TRBD1 matching over 9 bases. There are 14 residues in the CDR3. V lost 3 bases to trimming and J lost 2 bases; unmatched junction nucleotides: 4. Germline loops: CDR1 DFQATT, CDR2 SNEGSKA (reference sequence). The CDR3 region is CSASSQGAQETQYF. The CDR3 DNA reads as TGCAGTGCTAGTTCACAGGGGGCTCAAGAGACCCAGTACTTC.